This TCR beta chain was profiled in a study of blood T cell repertoires in COVID-19. The wider study: Acute and convalescent COVID-19 samples came from the United States, Italy and Spain. In each case, the material was cDNA or gDNA derived from T cells, B-cell-depleted T cells, or PBMCs.

Clones were read by immunoSEQ multiplex PCR, and TCRdb kept only the in-frame ones, dropping some. The sample yields roughly 190,000 clones, approximately 85% seen once. Trimming removed 2 bases from V and 6 bases from J; junction bases left unmatched: 4. Germline V gene lookup returns CDR1 MDHEN and CDR2 SYDVKM. CDR3 length: 15 amino acids. The sequence came from a man in his forties or fifties who had recovered from COVID-19. The sample was PBMCs or T cells enriched from blood (not recorded which). This sequence joins TRBV28 and TRBJ1-4, with TRBD1 matching over 9 bases. Written as DNA, the CDR3 is TGTGCCAGCAGTTTAACAGGGGGCAATGATGAAAAACTGTTTTTT. This sequence encodes CASSLTGGNDEKLFF. Looking up the rest from reference TRBV28 and TRBJ1-4 gives the full variable domain: DVKVTQSSRYLVKRTGEKVFLECVQDMDHENMFWYRQDPGLGLRLIYFSYDVKMKEKGDIPEGYSVSREKKERFSLILESASTNQTSMYLCASSLTGGNDEKLFFGSGTQLSVL.